In this sample, the clone carrying this TCR beta chain turned up a few times. The CDR3 is 13 residues long. The junction had 5 bases not matched to a gene; V was cut back by 8 bases and J by 4 bases. Germline CDR1 and CDR2: SNHLY and FYNNEI. This sample was taken from a study of blood T cell repertoires in COVID-19. As for the study in general: Material from acute and convalescent COVID-19 was sourced from the United States, Italy and Spain.

As handled by the study authors: Amplification of reference gene primers was used by the study to estimate nucleated cell counts. TCRdb keeps only in-frame clones here, not all; method: immunoSEQ multiplex PCR. V and J calls and clone size are as listed in that table; D and trimming were resolved from the DNA. The profile covers tens of thousands of clones, with approximately 84% appearing a single time and around 3.5% taken by the ten largest. The sequence was collected from a man in his sixties with acute or convalescent COVID-19. V and J are TRBV2 and TRBJ2-1, with 7 bases lining up with TRBD1. Sequencing input: peripheral blood. The CDR3 region has the DNA TGTGCCAGCCGTGGGACAGCTTACAATGAGCAGTTCTTC. Its translation: CASRGTAYNEQFF.